Each of the 15 T cell receptor beta chains below was sequenced from the same sample in a study of hypomethylating agent response in myelodysplastic syndrome. Repertoires were generated with immunoSEQ multiplex PCR, while TCRdb's copy carries only in-frame clones and drops some. The sample lists about 4,500 clones; 84% were seen once. The source material was bone marrow, sampled before or after starting hypomethylating agent treatment for myelodysplastic syndrome (not recorded which). The receptors stem from a human donor with myelodysplastic syndrome.

The CDR3 DNA is TGTGCCAGCAGTCTTGGGGGGGCTGAGACCCAGTACTTC. Its protein is CASSLGGAETQYF. This rearrangement joins TRBV28 to TRBJ2-5, with D possibly being TRBD2 (7 bases). The CDR3 has 13 amino acids. Trimming pared 5 bases from V and 5 bases from J, leaving 12 bases between. In germline, CDR1 is MDHEN, CDR2 SYDVKM.

CDR3 loop: CASSLGAGPIEQFF. Written as DNA, the CDR3 is TGTGCCAGCAGCTTGGGTGCGGGGCCCATTGAGCAGTTCTTC. V and J are TRBV5-6 and TRBJ2-1; D possibly corresponds to TRBD2 (6 bases). The CDR3 runs 14 residues. Trimming cost V 0 bases and J 9 bases, with 13 bases left between them. The germline V gene encodes CDR1 SGHDT and CDR2 YYEEEE.

The CDR3 spells CASSYPRSGGTEAFF. Here the CDR3 DNA reads TGTGCCAGCAGTTACCCCCGTTCCGGTGGCACTGAAGCTTTCTTT. The V and J genes are TRBV6-5 and TRBJ1-1; no clear D. This CDR3 is built from 15 residues. Germline V gene lookup returns CDR1 MNHEY and CDR2 SVGAGI. The ends were cut back, 2 bases at V and 4 bases at J, with 14 bases in the middle.

CDR3 loop: CASSPRDTQYF. DNA for the CDR3: TGTGCCAGCAGCCCGAGGGATACGCAGTATTTT. The chain recombines TRBV11-2 with TRBJ2-3; D uncertain. The germline V gene encodes CDR1 SGHAT and CDR2 FQNNGV. CDR3 length: 11 residues. Trimming shortened V by 5 bases and J by 6 bases, and 6 bases separated the two germline ends.

CDR3 amino acids: CAVGMGIHQPQHF. CDR3 nucleotides: TGTGCCGTCGGTATGGGAATCCATCAGCCCCAGCATTTT. V and J are TRBV6-1 and TRBJ1-5; no clear D. This CDR3 comprises 13 residues. Trimming cost V 11 bases and J 5 bases, with 16 bases left between them. CDR1 is MNHNS, CDR2 SASEGT, per germline.

CDR3 in amino acids: CASSSGTANNQPQHF. The DNA for the CDR3 is TGTGCCAGTAGTTCCGGGACCGCTAATAATCAGCCCCAGCATTTT. This chain joins TRBV19 and TRBJ1-5; tentative D call: TRBD1 (5 bases). The CDR3 is 15 amino acids. V lost 5 bases to trimming and J lost 4 bases, with 15 bases between them. CDR1 LNHDA and CDR2 SQIVND come from the germline V gene (reference sequence).

The CDR3 DNA follows: TGTGCCAGCAGTGACGAAGGGGGCACTGAAGCTTTCTTT. Translation: CASSDEGGTEAFF. The V and J genes are TRBV6-4 and TRBJ1-1, with a tentative D call TRBD1 (6 bases). This CDR3 spans 13 amino acids. Per germline, CDR1 MRHNA and CDR2 SNTAGT. The ends were cut back, 2 bases at V and 4 bases at J, with 8 bases in the middle.

The rearrangement joins TRBV5-6 to TRBJ2-7, with D possibly being TRBD1 or TRBD2 (5 bases each). The CDR3 totals 14 residues. Germline lookup yields CDR1 SGHDT and CDR2 YYEEEE. The V end lost 4 bases, the J end lost 1 base, and 12 bases lay between the germline ends. CDR3 residues: CASSRDPGSYEQYV. CDR3 DNA: TGTGCCAGCAGCAGGGACCCGGGGTCCTACGAGCAGTACGTC.

The chain couples TRBV7-8 to TRBJ1-1, with D possibly TRBD1 on 5 matching bases. CDR1 and CDR2 from the germline V gene are SGHVS and FQNEAQ. Deletions cut 3 bases from V and 6 bases from J, with 14 bases between. This CDR3 has 14 amino acids. The DNA of the CDR3 is TGTGCCAGCAGCTTCGAGCGGGGGGTCGCTGAAGCTTTCTTT. It is translated as CASSFERGVAEAFF.

This chain uses TRBV4-3 with TRBJ2-2; no clear D gene. The CDR3 totals 13 residues. Germline V gene lookup returns CDR1 LGHNA and CDR2 YSLEER. The germline V and J ends were trimmed by 1 base and 4 bases, with 4 bases remaining between them. This CDR3 is CASSQVRTGELFF. DNA for the CDR3: TGCGCCAGCAGCCAAGTCCGCACCGGGGAGCTGTTTTTT.

The genes are TRBV9 and TRBJ1-2; D not certain. This CDR3 spans 13 amino acids. The germline gives CDR1 SGDLS, CDR2 YYNGEE. Between the trimmed V and J ends, which lost 4 bases and 5 bases, there was a span of 12 bases. The CDR3 loop reads CASSPSEEYGYTF. CDR3 bases: TGTGCCAGCAGCCCCAGCGAGGAGTATGGCTACACCTTC.

This clone was recorded only once. The chain couples TRBV6-1 to TRBJ1-3; 8 nucleotides line up with TRBD1. V trimming: 1 base; J trimming: 5 bases; junction bases outside the gene matches: 7. The V gene's germline CDR1 is MNHNS and CDR2 SASEGT. The CDR3 consists of 16 residues. The CDR3 region has the DNA TGTGCCAGCAGTGAAGGGGGTCAGGGGGCGAGAAACACCATATATTTT. Its translation: CASSEGGQGARNTIYF.

This clone turned up a few times. The chain couples TRBV2 to TRBJ2-7, with D perhaps being TRBD1 or TRBD2 (6 bases each). This CDR3 region has 13 residues. V lost 6 bases and J 6 bases, leaving 15 bases between the germline ends. Germline loops: CDR1 SNHLY, CDR2 FYNNEI. DNA of the CDR3: TGTGCCAGCAGCCCAATAGGGGGGTTCGAGCAGTACGTC. It encodes CASSPIGGFEQYV.

This clone was found a few times. The rearrangement links TRBV7-9 to TRBJ1-2; perhaps TRBD1 as D (6 bases). V was clipped by 5 bases and J by 5 bases, with 15 bases between them. Germline-derived CDR1 and CDR2 are SEHNR and FQNEAQ (reference sequence). The CDR3 covers 14 residues. CDR3 coding DNA: TGTGCCAGCAGCCCTCGGACAGAGTCTTATGGCTACACCTTC. Amino acid sequence: CASSPRTESYGYTF.

The rearrangement uses TRBV4-2 and TRBJ1-4; D not certain. V lost 4 bases and J lost 7, with 13 bases in between. This CDR3 contains 14 residues. CDR1 is LGHNA, CDR2 YNFKEQ, per germline. CDR3 protein: CASSPGRRGEKLFF. CDR3 sequence (DNA): TGTGCCAGCAGCCCAGGACGGCGGGGTGAAAAACTGTTTTTT.